This T cell receptor (beta chain) was found in a study of Graves' ophthalmopathy and Graves' hyperthyroidism. General study results and limits: With almost 90% sensitivity and around 80% specificity, a 13-signature model separated ophthalmopathy from stable hyperthyroidism. Blood also harbored most expanded thyroid clonotypes above 0.001 frequency.

Orbital computed tomography, thyroid ultrasound, TRAb, serum thyroxine and clinical symptoms formed the basis of diagnosis. This clonotype was seen at least ten times. Its antigen is currently unknown. Looked up from germline, CDR1 is MNHEY and CDR2 is SVGAGI. This CDR3 has 15 amino acids. Deletions cut 6 bases from V and 2 bases from J, with 17 bases between. The TCR beta CDR3 regions underwent amplification from RNA transcripts. HTBI-primed first-round RT-PCR preceded second-round multiplex PCR. MiXCR, run by TCRdb on the multiplex PCR reads, gives a single entry per CDR3 protein. This sample yields roughly 170,000 distinct CDR3 sequences, of which 39% are seen a single time; approximately 8.9% belongs to the top ten.

Sequencing was carried out using peripheral blood. The chain has TRBV6-5 and TRBJ2-7; TRBD2 is a possible D gene (7 bases). The TCR was taken from a man younger than 45 with Graves' ophthalmopathy. CDR3 protein: CASSHGGPGTYEQYF. The CDR3 DNA reads TGTGCCAGCAGCCACGGGGGGCCTGGGACCTACGAGCAGTACTTC.